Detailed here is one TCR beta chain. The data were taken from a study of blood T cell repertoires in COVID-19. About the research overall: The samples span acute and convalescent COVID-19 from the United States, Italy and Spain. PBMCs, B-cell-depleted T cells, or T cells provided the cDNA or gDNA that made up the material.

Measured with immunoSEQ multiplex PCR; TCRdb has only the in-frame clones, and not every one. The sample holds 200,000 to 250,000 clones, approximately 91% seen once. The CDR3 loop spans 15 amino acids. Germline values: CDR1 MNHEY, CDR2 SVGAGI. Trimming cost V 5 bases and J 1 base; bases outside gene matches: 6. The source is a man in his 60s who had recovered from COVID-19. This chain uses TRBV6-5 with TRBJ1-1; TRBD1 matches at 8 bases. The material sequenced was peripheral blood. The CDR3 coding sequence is TGTGCCAGCAGTACTTACAGGGGGGGGAACACTGAAGCTTTCTTT. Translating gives CASSTYRGGNTEAFF.